This TCR beta chain was observed in a study of PD-L1 blockade in urothelial cancer. The CDR3 has 18 amino acids. Germline loops: CDR1 SQVTM, CDR2 ANQGSEA. V gave up 6 bases and J gave up 3 bases; unmatched junction bases: 10. Assay used: immunoSEQ multiplex PCR; TCRdb lists only in-frame clones, some missing. The table lists tens of thousands of clones, around 77% of them singletons, with roughly 3.6% in the top ten. Source: PBMCs, taken around atezolizumab (anti-PD-L1) treatment. V gene TRBV29-1 combines with J gene TRBJ2-2, with 16 nucleotides matching TRBD2. The TCR sequence derives from a man aged 65 to 85 with urothelial cancer. The CDR3 spells CSVSKGLAGGRDTGELFF. CDR3 DNA: TGCAGCGTCAGTAAGGGACTAGCGGGGGGGCGTGACACCGGGGAGCTGTTTTTT.